The rows below give T cell receptor beta chains drawn from one sample of a study of blood T cell repertoires in COVID-19. Method: immunoSEQ multiplex PCR; TCRdb's copy keeps in-frame clones and lacks some. Seen here are 240,000 or so clones, about four fifths observed once, and the top ten hold roughly 2%. Sequenced sample: peripheral blood. These receptor sequences come from a man under 40 who had recovered from COVID-19. Both conserved end residues are part of each CDR3. D genes are given only for firm matches. Clone size is given for some rows only: seen once, a few or many times, or a class if the clone is expanded.

d_call: -
j_call: TRBJ2-7
clone_size: -
v_call: TRBV6-5
cdr3_aa: CASSYLYEQYF
cdr3_nt: TGTGCCAGCAGTTACCTATACGAGCAGTACTTC

d_call: -
j_call: TRBJ1-5
clone_size: -
v_call: TRBV6-5
cdr3_aa: CASTPETVGQPQHF
cdr3_nt: TGTGCCAGCACTCCAGAGACAGTAGGACAGCCCCAGCATTTT

d_call: TRBD2
j_call: TRBJ2-1
clone_size: once
v_call: TRBV12-3/TRBV12-4
cdr3_aa: CASSPFGGGEQFF
cdr3_nt: TGTGCCAGCAGCCCCTTCGGGGGGGGCGAGCAGTTCTTC

d_call: TRBD1
j_call: TRBJ2-2
clone_size: -
v_call: TRBV18
cdr3_aa: CASSPTGTGSNGELFF
cdr3_nt: TGTGCCAGCTCACCTACCGGGACAGGGTCTAACGGGGAGCTGTTTTTT

d_call: TRBD2
j_call: TRBJ2-1
clone_size: -
v_call: TRBV7-3
cdr3_aa: CASSSIGGTSGHNEQFF
cdr3_nt: TGTGCCAGCAGCTCAATTGGGGGGACTAGCGGCCACAATGAGCAGTTCTTC

d_call: -
j_call: TRBJ1-2
clone_size: -
v_call: TRBV28
cdr3_aa: CASSLRQYGYTF
cdr3_nt: TGTGCCAGCAGTTTGAGACAGTATGGCTACACCTTC

d_call: -
j_call: TRBJ1-5
clone_size: -
v_call: TRBV21-1
cdr3_aa: CASSNLSMDRGEQPQHF
cdr3_nt: TGTGCCAGCAGCAACCTAAGTATGGACAGGGGGGAACAGCCCCAGCATTTT

d_call: -
j_call: TRBJ1-4
clone_size: -
v_call: TRBV18
cdr3_aa: CASSREEPATNEKLFF
cdr3_nt: TGTGCCAGCTCCCGGGAAGAGCCTGCAACTAATGAAAAACTGTTTTTT

d_call: -
j_call: TRBJ1-3
clone_size: -
v_call: TRBV6-1
cdr3_aa: CASSERNGGGNTIYF
cdr3_nt: TGTGCCAGCAGTGAACGTAACGGGGGTGGAAACACCATATATTTT

d_call: -
j_call: TRBJ1-2
clone_size: -
v_call: TRBV3-1/TRBV3-2
cdr3_aa: CASSQDIIRGSPSYGYTF
cdr3_nt: TGTGCCAGCAGCCAAGATATAATTAGAGGCAGTCCCAGCTATGGCTACACCTTC

d_call: -
j_call: TRBJ1-2
clone_size: -
v_call: TRBV7-8
cdr3_aa: CASSPSGGQNYGYTF
cdr3_nt: TGTGCCAGCAGCCCCTCGGGAGGGCAGAACTATGGCTACACCTTC

d_call: -
j_call: TRBJ2-6
clone_size: once
v_call: TRBV11-2
cdr3_aa: CASSFGPNSGANVLTF
cdr3_nt: TGTGCCAGCAGCTTCGGTCCTAACTCTGGGGCCAACGTCCTGACTTTC

d_call: -
j_call: TRBJ1-1
clone_size: -
v_call: TRBV6-6
cdr3_aa: CASSDLPGLMAEAFF
cdr3_nt: TGTGCCAGCAGCGACCTCCCAGGGTTAATGGCTGAAGCTTTCTTT

d_call: TRBD1
j_call: TRBJ1-2
clone_size: -
v_call: TRBV5-1
cdr3_aa: CASSSTGTGDGYTF
cdr3_nt: TGCGCCAGCAGCAGTACCGGGACAGGAGATGGCTACACCTTC

d_call: -
j_call: TRBJ2-1
clone_size: -
v_call: TRBV18
cdr3_aa: CASSRPGLIKNEQFF
cdr3_nt: TGTGCCAGCTCACGACCGGGCCTCATTAAAAATGAGCAGTTCTTC

d_call: TRBD2
j_call: TRBJ2-2
clone_size: -
v_call: TRBV19
cdr3_aa: CASRGAGGRETGELFF
cdr3_nt: TGTGCCAGTAGGGGGGCGGGGGGCCGAGAAACCGGGGAGCTGTTTTTT

d_call: -
j_call: TRBJ1-3
clone_size: -
v_call: TRBV15
cdr3_aa: CATSRAGTPITGNTIYF
cdr3_nt: TGTGCCACCAGCAGGGCCGGGACACCGATTACTGGAAACACCATATATTTT

d_call: -
j_call: TRBJ2-1
clone_size: -
v_call: TRBV7-2
cdr3_aa: CASSLSWRGPGNEQFF
cdr3_nt: TGTGCCAGCAGCTTATCTTGGCGGGGACCCGGCAATGAGCAGTTCTTC

d_call: TRBD1
j_call: TRBJ2-1
clone_size: few
v_call: TRBV11-3
cdr3_aa: CASSKAGTGPYNEQFF
cdr3_nt: TGTGCCAGCAGCAAAGCCGGGACAGGGCCTTACAATGAGCAGTTCTTC

d_call: -
j_call: TRBJ1-5
clone_size: -
v_call: TRBV3-1/TRBV3-2
cdr3_aa: CASSQDLSQPQHF
cdr3_nt: TGTGCCAGCAGCCAAGATCTCAGTCAGCCCCAGCATTTT

d_call: -
j_call: TRBJ1-2
clone_size: few
v_call: TRBV18
cdr3_aa: CASSPTRTDGYTF
cdr3_nt: TGTGCCAGCTCACCGACGAGGACTGATGGCTACACCTTC

d_call: -
j_call: TRBJ1-3
clone_size: -
v_call: TRBV15
cdr3_aa: CATTRETGNTIYF
cdr3_nt: TGTGCCACCACCCGGGAAACTGGAAACACCATATATTTT

d_call: -
j_call: TRBJ1-1
clone_size: -
v_call: TRBV2
cdr3_aa: CASSEFSGGGAEAFF
cdr3_nt: TGTGCCAGCAGTGAATTTAGCGGGGGTGGCGCTGAAGCTTTCTTT

d_call: -
j_call: TRBJ1-1
clone_size: -
v_call: TRBV27
cdr3_aa: CASSPSGASLEAFF
cdr3_nt: TGTGCCAGCAGTCCCAGCGGGGCGAGCCTAGAAGCTTTCTTT

d_call: -
j_call: TRBJ2-4
clone_size: once
v_call: TRBV3-1/TRBV3-2
cdr3_aa: CASSQMGRRGKNIQYF
cdr3_nt: TGTGCCAGCAGCCAAATGGGACGGCGGGGCAAAAACATTCAGTACTTC

d_call: TRBD2
j_call: TRBJ2-5
clone_size: -
v_call: TRBV4-2
cdr3_aa: CASSPAVGGTQETQYF
cdr3_nt: TGTGCCAGCAGCCCGGCGGTCGGGGGGACCCAAGAGACCCAGTACTTC

d_call: TRBD2
j_call: TRBJ2-2
clone_size: -
v_call: TRBV6-4
cdr3_aa: CATKSSGDTGELFF
cdr3_nt: TGTGCCACTAAATCTAGCGGGGACACCGGGGAGCTGTTTTTT

d_call: TRBD2
j_call: TRBJ2-7
clone_size: -
v_call: TRBV19
cdr3_aa: CASSSSSGGSSYEQYF
cdr3_nt: TGTGCCAGTAGTTCCAGTAGCGGGGGTAGCTCCTACGAGCAGTACTTC

d_call: TRBD1
j_call: TRBJ1-2
clone_size: -
v_call: TRBV11-1
cdr3_aa: CASSKGTEYGYTF
cdr3_nt: TGTGCCAGCAGCAAAGGGACAGAATATGGCTACACCTTC

d_call: -
j_call: TRBJ1-2
clone_size: -
v_call: TRBV3-1/TRBV3-2
cdr3_aa: CASSQDALQNYGYTF
cdr3_nt: TGTGCCAGCAGCCAAGATGCCTTACAGAACTATGGCTACACCTTC

d_call: -
j_call: TRBJ2-1
clone_size: once
v_call: TRBV5-4
cdr3_aa: CASSLGGLTYEQFF
cdr3_nt: TGTGCCAGCAGCTTGGGGGGACTCACGTATGAGCAGTTCTTC

d_call: -
j_call: TRBJ2-5
clone_size: few
v_call: TRBV2
cdr3_aa: CASMKAETQYF
cdr3_nt: TGTGCCAGCATGAAAGCGGAGACCCAGTACTTC

d_call: TRBD1
j_call: TRBJ2-7
clone_size: -
v_call: TRBV5-1
cdr3_aa: CASFPGQGKPYEQYF
cdr3_nt: TGCGCCAGCTTCCCGGGACAGGGAAAGCCCTACGAGCAGTACTTC

d_call: TRBD1
j_call: TRBJ2-5
clone_size: -
v_call: TRBV5-1
cdr3_aa: CAIGGQVGETQYF
cdr3_nt: TGCGCCATTGGGGGACAGGTTGGAGAGACCCAGTACTTC

d_call: -
j_call: TRBJ1-6
clone_size: -
v_call: TRBV3-1/TRBV3-2
cdr3_aa: CASSQDFAGYNRTPLHF
cdr3_nt: TGTGCCAGCAGCCAAGATTTCGCAGGATATAATCGGACACCCCTCCACTTT

d_call: -
j_call: TRBJ1-3
clone_size: -
v_call: TRBV12-3/TRBV12-4
cdr3_aa: CASAAASGNTIYF
cdr3_nt: TGTGCCAGCGCCGCGGCCTCTGGAAACACCATATATTTT

d_call: -
j_call: TRBJ1-1
clone_size: -
v_call: TRBV28
cdr3_aa: CASSPDLGALMNTEAFF
cdr3_nt: TGTGCCAGCAGCCCCGACTTAGGTGCGCTCATGAACACTGAAGCTTTCTTT

d_call: TRBD2
j_call: TRBJ2-1
clone_size: -
v_call: TRBV5-5
cdr3_aa: CASSPVRGGSNEQFF
cdr3_nt: TGTGCCAGCAGCCCGGTGCGCGGGGGTTCCAATGAGCAGTTCTTC

d_call: TRBD2
j_call: TRBJ2-5
clone_size: -
v_call: TRBV27
cdr3_aa: CASSLHGGEIQETQYF
cdr3_nt: TGTGCCAGCAGTCTTCACGGGGGGGAAATCCAAGAGACCCAGTACTTC

d_call: TRBD2
j_call: TRBJ2-7
clone_size: -
v_call: TRBV5-4
cdr3_aa: CASSRSLAGVNEQYF
cdr3_nt: TGTGCCAGCAGCCGGTCCCTAGCGGGGGTCAACGAGCAGTACTTC

d_call: TRBD1
j_call: TRBJ2-7
clone_size: -
v_call: TRBV5-1
cdr3_aa: CASSGTGQVSYEQYF
cdr3_nt: TGCGCCAGCAGCGGGACGGGACAGGTCTCCTACGAGCAGTACTTC

d_call: -
j_call: TRBJ1-2
clone_size: -
v_call: TRBV28
cdr3_aa: CASSLFLVGVNNYGYTF
cdr3_nt: TGTGCCAGCAGTTTATTCTTGGTGGGCGTCAATAACTATGGCTACACCTTC

d_call: -
j_call: TRBJ1-2
clone_size: many
v_call: TRBV9
cdr3_aa: CASSVAGGSHQGYTF
cdr3_nt: TGTGCCAGCAGCGTAGCTGGAGGTTCTCATCAAGGCTACACCTTC

d_call: TRBD1
j_call: TRBJ1-1
clone_size: -
v_call: TRBV15
cdr3_aa: CATSKGQGDTEAFF
cdr3_nt: TGTGCCACCAGCAAGGGACAGGGGGACACTGAAGCTTTCTTT

d_call: TRBD1
j_call: TRBJ2-1
clone_size: -
v_call: TRBV25-1
cdr3_aa: CASSAPYAGGFYNEQFF
cdr3_nt: TGTGCCAGCAGTGCCCCCTACGCAGGGGGATTCTACAATGAGCAGTTCTTC

d_call: TRBD1
j_call: TRBJ2-2
clone_size: once
v_call: TRBV10-3
cdr3_aa: CAIRKGARFTGELFF
cdr3_nt: TGTGCCATCCGAAAGGGGGCCCGTTTCACCGGGGAGCTGTTTTTT

d_call: -
j_call: TRBJ2-1
clone_size: once
v_call: TRBV6-5
cdr3_aa: CASTETGHNEQFF
cdr3_nt: TGTGCCAGCACCGAGACAGGACACAATGAGCAGTTCTTC

d_call: TRBD1
j_call: TRBJ1-3
clone_size: -
v_call: TRBV6-5
cdr3_aa: CASSFGDRVLGNTIYF
cdr3_nt: TGTGCCAGCAGTTTCGGGGACAGGGTCCTTGGAAACACCATATATTTT

d_call: TRBD1
j_call: TRBJ1-5
clone_size: -
v_call: TRBV19
cdr3_aa: CASSIQGANQPQHF
cdr3_nt: TGTGCCAGTAGTATTCAGGGGGCCAATCAGCCCCAGCATTTT

d_call: -
j_call: TRBJ2-5
clone_size: -
v_call: TRBV4-1
cdr3_aa: CASSQDPRGAETQYF
cdr3_nt: TGCGCCAGCAGCCAAGATCCCAGGGGGGCAGAGACCCAGTACTTC

d_call: TRBD2
j_call: TRBJ2-3
clone_size: -
v_call: TRBV6-5
cdr3_aa: CASSSGLAGSENTQYF
cdr3_nt: TGTGCCAGCAGTTCGGGACTAGCGGGTTCGGAGAATACGCAGTATTTT

d_call: -
j_call: TRBJ2-3
clone_size: -
v_call: TRBV5-4
cdr3_aa: CASSLGTEGRRDTQYF
cdr3_nt: TGTGCCAGCAGCTTGGGGACAGAGGGAAGGAGGGATACGCAGTATTTT

d_call: -
j_call: TRBJ1-2
clone_size: -
v_call: TRBV18
cdr3_aa: CASSPTQINYGYTF
cdr3_nt: TGTGCCAGCTCACCAACACAGATTAACTATGGCTACACCTTC

d_call: -
j_call: TRBJ1-2
clone_size: -
v_call: TRBV10-3
cdr3_aa: CAISESQTLFYGYTF
cdr3_nt: TGTGCCATCAGTGAGTCACAGACCCTTTTCTATGGCTACACCTTC

d_call: -
j_call: TRBJ1-1
clone_size: -
v_call: TRBV28
cdr3_aa: CASSQNELTEAFF
cdr3_nt: TGTGCCAGCAGTCAAAATGAGCTCACTGAAGCTTTCTTT

d_call: TRBD2
j_call: TRBJ2-1
clone_size: -
v_call: TRBV2
cdr3_aa: CASSARRGGDNEQFF
cdr3_nt: TGTGCCAGCAGTGCCCGGCGGGGGGGGGACAATGAGCAGTTCTTC

d_call: TRBD1
j_call: TRBJ1-2
clone_size: -
v_call: TRBV19
cdr3_aa: CASSTQGTGDSSGYTF
cdr3_nt: TGTGCCAGTAGTACCCAAGGGACAGGGGACTCGTCGGGCTACACCTTC

d_call: -
j_call: TRBJ1-5
clone_size: -
v_call: TRBV6-6
cdr3_aa: CASSTLQGSNQPQHF
cdr3_nt: TGTGCCAGCAGTACATTGCAGGGAAGCAATCAGCCCCAGCATTTT